In its sample, the clone carrying this T cell receptor (beta chain) was seen a few times. Antigen unknown. Mouse gene names apply. The CDR3 end falls 4 residues outside the read, so it is completed with the germline J gene. This sample was taken from a study of CD8+ T cells in alopecia areata. The wider study: Recipient mice, approximately 6-11-week-old female C3H/HeJ animals, received skin from 6-12-month-old C3H/HeJ graft donors with spontaneous alopecia.

J was trimmed by 4 bases and V by 6 bases; bases with no gene match: 7. CDR1 is FNHDT, CDR2 SITEND, per germline (reference sequence). CDR3 length equals 15 residues. Study results and caveats: Normal skin contains resident alphabeta T cells, and these are also sequenced in scalp samples. Mice showed TCR sharing more clearly than patients did, possibly owing to HLA.

On the basis of CD4, CD8alpha, NKG2D, NKG2ACE and other markers, pooled cutaneous lymph node cells were sorted. Sequencing templates came from extracted RNA that was reverse transcribed into cDNA. Generated by immunoSEQ multiplex PCR, the TCRdb table keeps only in-frame clones and is missing some. The sample has 290,000 or so clones, none seen only once. This TCR came from a C3H/HeJ mouse with alopecia areata. The MHC haplotype of the strain is H2-k. The chain carries TRBV19 and TRBJ2-1, with 10 bases matching TRBD2. Sample: CD4+ T cells sorted from a lymph node. The sequenced CDR3 bases are TGTGCCAGCACCCCGACTGGGGGGATTTATGCT. Translating gives CASTPTGGIYA. The CDR3, in full, reads CASTPTGGIYAEQFF.